This T cell receptor (beta chain) emerged from a study of regulatory T cells in long-lasting Graves disease. This clonotype was counted between two and nine times. The antigen is not known. The CDR3 contains 15 residues. Trimming removed 3 bases from V and 3 bases from J; junction bases left unmatched: 11. Per germline, CDR1 DFQATT and CDR2 SNEGSKA (reference sequence). Regarding the study as a whole: In persistent patients, shared public clonotypes (around 2,500) outnumbered those in new patients (around 1,000). The work looked only at peripheral blood and did not look at thyroid tissue.

In building TCR beta libraries, iRepertoire HTBI primers were used together with Arm-PCR of CDR3 regions. Per the authors' pipeline: Samples jointly harbored 60 to 65 TRBV and 12 to 15 TRBJ segments. TCRdb ran MiXCR on the multiplex PCR reads and lists one entry per CDR3 protein. These V and J calls are TCRdb output, not the study's own analysis. The sample shows more than 300,000 distinct CDR3 sequences, around 20% of them seen only once. Time point indicated: persistent/refractory GD, antithyroid drugs over 5 years with positive TRAb. PBMC RNA was the source of the TCR library. Material: peripheral blood mononuclear cells (PBMCs), obtained when the disease was refractory, from a patient treated with antithyroid drugs. The chain combines TRBV20-1 with TRBJ2-7; 7 nucleotides match TRBD1. The sequence was obtained from a female donor with Graves disease. CDR3 coding DNA: TGCAGTGCTAGTATCCCGGCGACAGGGAACTACGAGCAGTACTTC. Translation: CSASIPATGNYEQYF.